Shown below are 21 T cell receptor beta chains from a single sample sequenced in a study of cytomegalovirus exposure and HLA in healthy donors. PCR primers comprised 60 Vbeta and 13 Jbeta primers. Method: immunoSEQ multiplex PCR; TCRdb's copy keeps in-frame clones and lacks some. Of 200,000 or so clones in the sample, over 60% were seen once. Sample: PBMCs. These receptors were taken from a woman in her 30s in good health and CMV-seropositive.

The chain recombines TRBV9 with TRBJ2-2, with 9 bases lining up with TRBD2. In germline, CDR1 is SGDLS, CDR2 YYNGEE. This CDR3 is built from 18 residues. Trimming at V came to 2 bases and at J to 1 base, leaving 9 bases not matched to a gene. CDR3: CASSVGLAGYLNTGELFF. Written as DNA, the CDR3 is TGTGCCAGCAGCGTTGGCCTAGCGGGGTACTTGAACACCGGGGAGCTGTTTTTT.

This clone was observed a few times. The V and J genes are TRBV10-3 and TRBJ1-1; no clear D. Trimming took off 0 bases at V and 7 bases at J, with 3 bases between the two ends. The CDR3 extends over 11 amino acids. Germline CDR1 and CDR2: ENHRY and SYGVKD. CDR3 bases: TGTGCCATCAGTGAGTCCAGTGAAGCTTTCTTT. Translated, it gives CAISESSEAFF.

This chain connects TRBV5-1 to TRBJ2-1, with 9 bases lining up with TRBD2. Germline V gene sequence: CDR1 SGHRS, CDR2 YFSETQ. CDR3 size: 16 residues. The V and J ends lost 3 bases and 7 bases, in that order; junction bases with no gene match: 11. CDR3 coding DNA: TGCGCCAGCAGCTCGGAGGGCGGGAGGGCCCTAAATGAGCAGTTCTTC. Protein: CASSSEGGRALNEQFF.

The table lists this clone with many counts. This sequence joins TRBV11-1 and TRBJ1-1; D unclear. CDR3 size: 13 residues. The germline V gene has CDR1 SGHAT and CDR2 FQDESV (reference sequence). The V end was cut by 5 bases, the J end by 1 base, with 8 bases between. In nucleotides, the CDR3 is TGTGCCAGCAGCCCCCCACAGAACACTGAAGCTTTCTTT. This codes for CASSPPQNTEAFF.

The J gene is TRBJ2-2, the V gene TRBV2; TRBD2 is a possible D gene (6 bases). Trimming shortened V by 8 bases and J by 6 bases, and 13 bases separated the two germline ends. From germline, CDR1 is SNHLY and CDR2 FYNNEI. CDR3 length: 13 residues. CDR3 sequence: CASLRGGPGELFF. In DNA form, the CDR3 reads TGTGCCAGCCTACGGGGAGGCCCCGGGGAGCTGTTTTTT.

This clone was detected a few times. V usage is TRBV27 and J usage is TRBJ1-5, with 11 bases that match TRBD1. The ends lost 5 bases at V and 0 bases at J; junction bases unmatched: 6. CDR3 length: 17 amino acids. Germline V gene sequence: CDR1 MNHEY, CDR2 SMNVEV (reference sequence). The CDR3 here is CASSARDRGISNQPQHF. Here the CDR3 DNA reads TGTGCCAGCAGTGCCCGGGACAGGGGGATTAGCAATCAGCCCCAGCATTTT.

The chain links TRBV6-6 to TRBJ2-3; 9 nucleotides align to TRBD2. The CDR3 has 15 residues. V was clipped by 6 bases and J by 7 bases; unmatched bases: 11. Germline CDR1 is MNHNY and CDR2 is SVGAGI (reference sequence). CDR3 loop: CASSYERGVTNTQYF. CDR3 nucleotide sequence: TGTGCCAGCAGCTATGAGCGGGGGGTGACCAATACGCAGTATTTT.

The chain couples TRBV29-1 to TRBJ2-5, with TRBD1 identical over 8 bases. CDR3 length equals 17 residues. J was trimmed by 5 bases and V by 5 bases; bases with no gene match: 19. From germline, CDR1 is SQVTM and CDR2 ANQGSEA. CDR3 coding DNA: TGCAGCGTTCGCGGACAGGGCCCCATCCGGTGGTTGGAGACCCAGTACTTC. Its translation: CSVRGQGPIRWLETQYF.

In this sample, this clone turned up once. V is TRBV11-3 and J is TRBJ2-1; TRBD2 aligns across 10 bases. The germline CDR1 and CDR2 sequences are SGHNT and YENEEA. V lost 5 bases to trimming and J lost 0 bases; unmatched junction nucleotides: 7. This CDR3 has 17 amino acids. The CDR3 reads CASSLGLAESSYNEQFF. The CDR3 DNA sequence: TGTGCCAGCAGCCTAGGACTAGCGGAGAGCTCCTACAATGAGCAGTTCTTC.

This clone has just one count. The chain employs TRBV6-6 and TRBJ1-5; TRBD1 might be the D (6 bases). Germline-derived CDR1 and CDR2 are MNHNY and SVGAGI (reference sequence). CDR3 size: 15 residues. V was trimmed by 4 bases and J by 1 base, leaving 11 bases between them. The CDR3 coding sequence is TGTGCCAGCAGTTCCCACGACAGGAGCAATCAGCCCCAGCATTTT. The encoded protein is CASSSHDRSNQPQHF.

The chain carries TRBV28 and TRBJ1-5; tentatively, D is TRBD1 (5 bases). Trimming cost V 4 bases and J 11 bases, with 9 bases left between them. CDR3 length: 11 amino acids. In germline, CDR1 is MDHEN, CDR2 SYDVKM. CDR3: CASSYPTAQHF. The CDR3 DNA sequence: TGTGCCAGCAGTTACCCGACAGCCCAGCATTTT.

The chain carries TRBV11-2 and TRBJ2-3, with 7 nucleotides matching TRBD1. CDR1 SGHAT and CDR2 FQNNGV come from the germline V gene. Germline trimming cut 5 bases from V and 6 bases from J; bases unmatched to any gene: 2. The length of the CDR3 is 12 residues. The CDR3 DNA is TGTGCCAGCAGCGTGACAGGGGATACGCAGTATTTT. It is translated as CASSVTGDTQYF.

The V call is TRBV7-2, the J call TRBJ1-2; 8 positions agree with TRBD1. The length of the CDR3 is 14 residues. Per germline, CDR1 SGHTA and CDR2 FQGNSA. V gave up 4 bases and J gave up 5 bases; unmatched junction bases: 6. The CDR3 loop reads CASSYGQGGYGYTF. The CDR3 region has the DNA TGTGCCAGCAGCTACGGACAGGGAGGTTATGGCTACACCTTC.

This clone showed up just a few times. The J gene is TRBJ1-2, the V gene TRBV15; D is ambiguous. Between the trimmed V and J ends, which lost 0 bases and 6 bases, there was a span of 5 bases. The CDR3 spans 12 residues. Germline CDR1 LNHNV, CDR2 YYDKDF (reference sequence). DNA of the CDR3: TGTGCCACCAGCAGAGACGGGAATGGCTACACCTTC. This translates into CATSRDGNGYTF.

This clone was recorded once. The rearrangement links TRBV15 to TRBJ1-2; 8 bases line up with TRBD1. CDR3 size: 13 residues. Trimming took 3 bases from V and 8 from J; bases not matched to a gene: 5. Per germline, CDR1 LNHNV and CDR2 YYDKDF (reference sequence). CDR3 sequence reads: CATSRDREGGYTF. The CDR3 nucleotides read TGTGCCACCAGCAGGGACAGGGAGGGAGGCTACACCTTC.

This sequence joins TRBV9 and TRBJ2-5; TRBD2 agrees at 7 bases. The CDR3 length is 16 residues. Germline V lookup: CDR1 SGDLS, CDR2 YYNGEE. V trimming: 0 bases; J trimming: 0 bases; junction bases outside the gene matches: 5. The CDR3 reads CASSVGASGNQETQYF. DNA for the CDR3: TGTGCCAGCAGCGTAGGGGCTAGCGGAAACCAAGAGACCCAGTACTTC.

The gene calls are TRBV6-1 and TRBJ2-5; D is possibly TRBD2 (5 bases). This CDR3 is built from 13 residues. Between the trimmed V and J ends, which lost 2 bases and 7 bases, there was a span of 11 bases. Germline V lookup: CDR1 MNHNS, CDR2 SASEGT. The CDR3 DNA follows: TGTGCCAGCAGTGAAAGGAGGTGGGGGACCCAGTACTTC. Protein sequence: CASSERRWGTQYF.

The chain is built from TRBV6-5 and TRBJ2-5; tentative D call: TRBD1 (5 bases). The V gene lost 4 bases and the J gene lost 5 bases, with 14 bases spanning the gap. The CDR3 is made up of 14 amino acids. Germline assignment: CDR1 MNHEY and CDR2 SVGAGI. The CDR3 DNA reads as TGTGCCAGCAGTTCCCCTGACAGATGGGAGACCCAGTACTTC. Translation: CASSSPDRWETQYF.

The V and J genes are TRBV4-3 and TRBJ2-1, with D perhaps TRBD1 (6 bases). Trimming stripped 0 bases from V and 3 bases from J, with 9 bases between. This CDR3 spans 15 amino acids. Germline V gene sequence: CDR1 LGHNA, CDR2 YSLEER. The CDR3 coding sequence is TGCGCCAGCAGCCAAGAGGGACAAATCTACAATGAGCAGTTCTTC. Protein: CASSQEGQIYNEQFF.

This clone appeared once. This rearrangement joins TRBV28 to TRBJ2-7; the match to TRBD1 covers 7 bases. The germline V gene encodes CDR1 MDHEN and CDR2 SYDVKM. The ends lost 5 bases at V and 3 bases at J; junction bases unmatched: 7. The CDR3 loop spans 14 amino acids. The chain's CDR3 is CASSRPDRIYEQYF. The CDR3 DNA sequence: TGTGCCAGCAGTAGACCGGACAGGATCTACGAGCAGTACTTC.

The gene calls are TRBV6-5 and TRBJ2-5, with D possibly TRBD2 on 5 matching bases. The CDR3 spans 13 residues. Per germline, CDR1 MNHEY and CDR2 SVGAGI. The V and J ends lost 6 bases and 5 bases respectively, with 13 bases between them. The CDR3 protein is CASRLLVTETQYF. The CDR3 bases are TGTGCCAGCAGGCTACTAGTAACGGAGACCCAGTACTTC.